These 20 T cell receptor beta chains came from one sample sequenced in a study of blood T cell repertoires in COVID-19. Repertoires were generated with immunoSEQ multiplex PCR, while TCRdb's copy carries only in-frame clones and drops some. The sample yields about 250,000 clones, roughly 82% seen once. Material for sequencing was peripheral blood. These receptors came from an elderly woman with COVID-19, enrolled during active disease.

CDR3 nucleotides: TGTGCCTGGAGTCCACCGTTGGGGGGGGTAACGGAGACCCAGTACTTC. This translates into CAWSPPLGGVTETQYF. The J gene is TRBJ2-5, the V gene TRBV30; 7 nucleotides agree with TRBD2. The junction had 14 bases not matched to a gene; V was cut back by 2 bases and J by 5 bases. The CDR3 length is 16 residues. CDR1 is GTSNPN, CDR2 SVGIG, per germline (reference sequence).

The V gene is TRBV7-2, the J gene TRBJ2-7, with a weak D call TRBD2 (6 bases). This CDR3 comprises 15 residues. Germline V gene data show CDR1 as SGHTA and CDR2 as FQGNSA. V lost 1 base and J lost 2, with 12 bases in between. CDR3 residues: CASSLDGDFTYEQYF. In nucleotides, the CDR3 is TGTGCCAGCAGCTTAGATGGGGACTTCACCTACGAGCAGTACTTC.

This chain links TRBV5-1 with TRBJ2-3, with D tentatively TRBD2 (6 bases). Trimming left V 3 bases short and J 1 base short, with 12 bases between. The CDR3 is made up of 15 amino acids. The germline V gene has CDR1 SGHRS and CDR2 YFSETQ. The CDR3 DNA follows: TGCGCCAGCAGCTCGGGACTCCTAGGCACAGATACGCAGTATTTT. This gives the protein CASSSGLLGTDTQYF.

A single count supports this clone. This sequence joins TRBV7-9 and TRBJ1-5; a possible D gene is TRBD1 (5 bases). Trimming pared 9 bases from V and 1 base from J, leaving 19 bases between. In germline, CDR1 is SEHNR, CDR2 FQNEAQ (reference sequence). There are 16 residues in the CDR3. CDR3 in DNA: TGTGCCAGTTATAGCAGGGAAAGAGGAAGCAATCAGCCCCAGCATTTT. Amino acid sequence: CASYSRERGSNQPQHF.

To note about this clone: This same CDR3 is encoded by further DNA sequences in the sample. V usage is TRBV12-3 or TRBV12-4 and J usage is TRBJ1-1; D is possibly TRBD1 (5 bases). The CDR3 runs 13 residues. Deletions cut 2 bases from V and 2 bases from J, with 6 bases between. The CDR3 loop reads CASSLQGNTEAFF. CDR3 nucleotide sequence: TGTGCCAGCAGTTTACAGGGAAACACTGAAGCTTTCTTT.

This clone was observed a handful of times. This rearrangement joins TRBV5-4 to TRBJ1-5, with TRBD1 matching 8 bases. Germline V CDR1 and CDR2: SGHNT, YYREEE (reference sequence). The CDR3 has 15 residues. V shed 1 base and J 6 bases; nucleotides not matched to a gene: 6. The CDR3 region is CASSLQGANGQPQHF. In nucleotides, the CDR3 is TGTGCCAGCAGCTTGCAGGGGGCGAACGGTCAGCCCCAGCATTTT.

J is TRBJ2-7 and V is TRBV12-3 or TRBV12-4; no definite D call. This CDR3 has 13 amino acids. Deletions cut 3 bases from V and 3 bases from J, with 9 bases between. CDR3 residues: CASSFDTLYEQYF. The CDR3 DNA reads as TGTGCCAGCAGTTTCGACACCCTCTACGAGCAGTACTTC.

The V gene is TRBV7-8, the J gene TRBJ1-5; D is perhaps TRBD1 (5 bases). The ends were cut back, 4 bases at V and 2 bases at J, with 18 bases in the middle. Germline CDR1 is SGHVS and CDR2 is FQNEAQ. The CDR3 runs to 17 residues. CDR3 nucleotide sequence: TGTGCCAGCAGCTCTGGGGGAGGCACTGGGGGCAATCAGCCCCAGCATTTT. Its translation is CASSSGGGTGGNQPQHF.

The rearrangement joins TRBV28 to TRBJ1-4, with 7 positions matching TRBD1. V shed 6 bases and J 5 bases; nucleotides not matched to a gene: 0. This CDR3 has 12 amino acids. Germline lookup yields CDR1 MDHEN and CDR2 SYDVKM. The DNA for the CDR3 is TGTGCCAGCAGACAGGGGAATGAAAAACTGTTTTTT. It translates to CASRQGNEKLFF.

The rearrangement uses TRBV19 and TRBJ1-2, with TRBD1 matching 9 bases. The V and J ends lost 6 bases and 8 bases, in that order; junction bases with no gene match: 13. CDR1 and CDR2 (germline): LNHDA, SQIVND (reference sequence). The CDR3 has 15 residues. The CDR3 coding sequence is TGTGCCAGTAGGCAGACGGGACAGGGTGAGCGGGGCTACACCTTC. Protein sequence: CASRQTGQGERGYTF. The variable domain in full, completed from reference TRBV19 and TRBJ1-2, reads DGGITQSPKYLFRKEGQNVTLSCEQNLNHDAMYWYRQDPGQGLRLIYYSQIVNDFQKGDIAEGYSVSREKKESFPLTVTSAQKNPTAFYLCASRQTGQGERGYTFGSGTRLTVV.

This clone appeared once. The chain uses TRBV7-9 and TRBJ1-4, with D maybe TRBD1 (5 bases). The CDR3 covers 16 residues. Germline CDR1 and CDR2: SEHNR and FQNEAQ (reference sequence). Deletions cut 2 bases from V and 5 bases from J, with 15 bases between. The CDR3 DNA sequence: TGTGCCAGCAGCTTATCCCAGGCAGGGCGAAATGAAAAACTGTTTTTT. Its protein product is CASSLSQAGRNEKLFF.

A note on this clone: Other DNA sequences of this sample code for an identical CDR3. The chain recombines TRBV27 with TRBJ1-1; TRBD1 matches 8 bases. CDR3 length equals 14 residues. V lost 2 bases, J lost 2 bases, and 1 base stayed unmatched. Germline assignment: CDR1 MNHEY and CDR2 SMNVEV (reference sequence). CDR3 sequence: CASSLTGGNTEAFF. The CDR3 DNA follows: TGTGCCAGCAGTTTAACAGGGGGTAACACTGAAGCTTTCTTT.

This clone has at least ten counts. This chain uses TRBV19 with TRBJ2-3; TRBD2 agrees at 8 bases. J lost 3 bases, V lost 6 bases, and 8 bases had no gene match. The CDR3 covers 15 residues. Germline V lookup: CDR1 LNHDA, CDR2 SQIVND (reference sequence). The CDR3 bases are TGTGCCAGTAGGAATATAGCGGGGATGACAGATACGCAGTATTTT. It encodes CASRNIAGMTDTQYF.

The rearrangement uses TRBV4-1 and TRBJ1-4; the D gene is possibly TRBD1 (6 bases). Germline V gene lookup returns CDR1 MGHRA and CDR2 YSYEKL. The V and J ends lost 3 bases and 10 bases respectively, with 18 bases between them. The CDR3 extends over 15 amino acids. CDR3 sequence reads: CASSQPRGGGPKLFF. In DNA, the CDR3 is TGCGCCAGCAGCCAGCCTCGTGGGGGCGGACCAAAACTGTTTTTT.

The chain carries TRBV12-5 and TRBJ1-2; 9 bases are a match to TRBD1. The ends lost 2 bases at V and 8 bases at J; junction bases unmatched: 12. Germline V gene sequence: CDR1 LGHNT, CDR2 FRNRAP. This CDR3 comprises 16 residues. The CDR3 DNA sequence: TGTGCTAGTGGTTTGTACCCACAGGGGGCCTCTGTGGGCTACACCTTC. Amino acid sequence: CASGLYPQGASVGYTF. Filled out from reference TRBV12-5 and TRBJ1-2, the complete variable domain reads DARVTQTPRHKVTEMGQEVTMRCQPILGHNTVFWYRQTMMQGLELLAYFRNRAPLDDSGMPKDRFSAEMPDATLATLKIQPSEPRDSAVYFCASGLYPQGASVGYTFGSGTRLTVV.

This clone has only one observation. The chain links TRBV5-1 to TRBJ2-7, with D tentatively TRBD2 (6 bases). Germline CDR1 is SGHRS and CDR2 is YFSETQ. CDR3 length: 13 residues. The V end lost 4 bases, the J end lost 3 bases, and 11 bases lay between the germline ends. In DNA form, the CDR3 reads TGCGCCAGCAGCCCGGGACTTAACTACGAGCAGTACTTC. It is translated as CASSPGLNYEQYF.

V usage is TRBV5-5 and J usage is TRBJ2-7; TRBD1 aligns across 8 bases. Looked up from germline, CDR1 is SGHKS and CDR2 is YYEKEE (reference sequence). CDR3 length: 14 amino acids. V lost 4 bases, J lost 3 bases, and 6 bases stayed unmatched. The CDR3 loop is CASSQGQGHYEQYV. CDR3 DNA: TGTGCCAGCAGCCAAGGACAGGGACACTACGAGCAGTACGTC.

The chain combines TRBV29-1 with TRBJ1-4, with 7 bases that match TRBD1. Per the germline V gene, CDR1 is SQVTM and CDR2 is ANQGSEA. CDR3 length equals 13 residues. V shed 5 bases, J shed 4 bases, and the junction held 4 bases outside the gene matches. This CDR3 is CSVFRDSNEKLFF. DNA for the CDR3: TGCAGCGTTTTCCGGGACAGTAATGAAAAACTGTTTTTT.

This chain joins TRBV30 and TRBJ1-1; TRBD1 might be the D (5 bases). Germline CDR1 reads GTSNPN; CDR2 reads SVGIG (reference sequence). Trimming took 4 bases from V and 11 from J, leaving 20 bases between them. The CDR3 totals 13 residues. CDR3 loop: CAWNEIRGGGAFF. The CDR3 DNA reads TGTGCCTGGAATGAGATAAGGGGTGGTGGGGCTTTCTTT.

This chain joins TRBV5-8 and TRBJ2-3; D perhaps matches TRBD2 (6 bases). The germline V gene has CDR1 SGHTS and CDR2 YDEGEE. Trimming stripped 3 bases from V and 2 bases from J, with 13 bases between. The CDR3 loop spans 15 amino acids. CDR3 sequence reads: CASSYRTNPTDTQYF. CDR3 coding DNA: TGTGCCAGCAGCTACCGGACTAACCCCACAGATACGCAGTATTTT.